This TCR beta chain stems from a study of CD8+ T cells in alopecia areata. Study-wide points: Sharing of TCR sequences between patients (possibly for HLA-related reasons) was less clear than in mice.

Treatment described: oral pan-JAK inhibitor, 5-10 mg twice daily. RNA, once extracted, was reverse transcribed into cDNA for use as the sequencing template. Here immunoSEQ multiplex PCR was the method, and the copy in TCRdb shows in-frame clones only, minus some. The data show 150,000 to 250,000 clones, roughly 60% seen once. Trimming removed 4 bases at V and 6 bases at J, with 8 bases between. Germline V lookup: CDR1 SNHLY, CDR2 FYNNEI. The CDR3 covers 12 residues. Regarding this clone: As yet, its antigen is unknown.

Specimen: CD4+ T cells sorted from blood, collected at week 24, from a patient treated with tofacitinib. This TCR was recovered from a human donor with alopecia areata. This chain uses TRBV2 with TRBJ2-3; the D call may be TRBD1 or TRBD2 (5 bases each). The CDR3 DNA is TGTGCCAGCAGTGTTTGGGGGGATACGCAGTATTTT. It specifies CASSVWGDTQYF.